Each of the 27 T cell receptor beta chains below was sequenced from the same sample in a study of cytomegalovirus exposure and HLA in healthy donors. Libraries were prepared by immunoSEQ multiplex PCR; TCRdb keeps only in-frame clonotypes and omits some of them. This sample has more than 140,000 clones, with roughly 89% found just once. The sequencing sample was made of PBMCs. Receptor source: a young woman in good health and CMV-seropositive.

This sequence joins TRBV2 and TRBJ2-2; D not certain. This CDR3 spans 14 amino acids. With 2 bases removed from V and 6 bases from J, the gap between germline ends came to 10 bases. Germline-derived CDR1 and CDR2 are SNHLY and FYNNEI. In nucleotides, the CDR3 is TGTGCCAGCAGTGAAAGCCGGAGCTCCGGGGAGCTGTTTTTT. It specifies CASSESRSSGELFF.

The rearrangement joins TRBV9 to TRBJ2-7, with unresolved D. CDR3 length: 14 amino acids. Trimming removed 3 bases from V and 2 bases from J, with 12 bases in between. Germline CDR1 and CDR2: SGDLS and YYNGEE. The CDR3 protein is CASSASTAPYEQYF. CDR3 sequence (DNA): TGTGCCAGCAGCGCGAGCACAGCCCCCTACGAGCAGTACTTC.

This chain connects TRBV6-6 to TRBJ2-1; 11 bases are a match to TRBD2. Losses at the gene ends were 1 base for V and 6 bases for J; bases not matched to a gene: 2. The CDR3 spans 15 residues. Germline V lookup: CDR1 MNHNY, CDR2 SVGAGI (reference sequence). The CDR3, as DNA: TGTGCCAGCAGTTACTACACTAGCGGGAGCAATGAGCAGTTCTTC. It codes for CASSYYTSGSNEQFF.

This clone was seen only once. The V and J genes are TRBV7-9 and TRBJ2-1, with TRBD2 matching over 10 bases. The V gene's germline CDR1 is SEHNR and CDR2 FQNEAQ (reference sequence). This CDR3 contains 17 residues. V lost 4 bases, J lost 3 bases, and 9 bases stayed unmatched. The CDR3 protein is CASSSRRLAGVYNEQFF. CDR3 DNA: TGTGCCAGCAGCTCTAGGAGGCTAGCGGGAGTCTACAATGAGCAGTTCTTC.

V gene TRBV5-4 combines with J gene TRBJ2-5; perhaps TRBD2 as D (5 bases). CDR1 is SGHNT, CDR2 YYREEE, per germline (reference sequence). V was pared by 3 bases and J by 0 bases, with 12 bases between. This CDR3 spans 15 amino acids. DNA of the CDR3: TGTGCCAGCAGCTCGGAGGCTATGAACCAAGAGACCCAGTACTTC. This translates into CASSSEAMNQETQYF.

This chain joins TRBV7-2 and TRBJ2-5, with D perhaps matching TRBD1 (5 bases). The CDR3 runs 13 residues. The germline V gene encodes CDR1 SGHTA and CDR2 FQGNSA. V lost 0 bases and J 4 bases, leaving 6 bases between the germline ends. CDR3 DNA sequence: TGTGCCAGCAGCTTAGCACAGGCAGAGACCCAGTACTTC. It encodes CASSLAQAETQYF.

The rearrangement joins TRBV25-1 to TRBJ2-5, with 10 bases matching TRBD2. Germline assignment: CDR1 MGHDK and CDR2 SYGVNS. V was pared by 0 bases and J by 5 bases, with 12 bases of the junction left unmatched. The CDR3 length is 18 residues. CDR3 amino acids: CASSEYSPSGSLRETQYF. For the CDR3, the DNA is TGTGCCAGCAGTGAATACAGCCCTAGCGGGAGTCTAAGGGAGACCCAGTACTTC.

This clone came up a few times. The chain employs TRBV6-4 and TRBJ2-3; TRBD2 aligns across 9 bases. The CDR3 length is 14 residues. V lost 5 bases and J lost 5; bases outside the gene matches: 5. The germline gives CDR1 MRHNA, CDR2 SNTAGT. CDR3 in DNA: TGTGCCAGCAGTCGCGGGAGGGAAGGAGATACGCAGTATTTT. Translation gives CASSRGREGDTQYF.

This rearrangement joins TRBV28 to TRBJ1-1, with 8 positions matching TRBD1. Looked up from germline, CDR1 is MDHEN and CDR2 is SYDVKM. The V gene end was trimmed by 5 bases and the J gene end by 5 bases; junction bases not matched to a gene: 16. The length of the CDR3 is 17 residues. CDR3 in DNA: TGTGCCAGCAGTACTATGGACAGGGCCCCGGTGGTAACTGAAGCTTTCTTT. Its protein is CASSTMDRAPVVTEAFF. The full variable domain, with the rest looked up from reference TRBV28 and TRBJ1-1, is DVKVTQSSRYLVKRTGEKVFLECVQDMDHENMFWYRQDPGLGLRLIYFSYDVKMKEKGDIPEGYSVSREKKERFSLILESASTNQTSMYLCASSTMDRAPVVTEAFFGQGTRLTVV.

The chain couples TRBV9 to TRBJ1-4, with 9 bases identical to TRBD1. Per the germline V gene, CDR1 is SGDLS and CDR2 is YYNGEE. Trimming cost V 1 base and J 8 bases; bases outside gene matches: 3. The CDR3 spans 14 residues. The CDR3 DNA is TGTGCCAGCAGCGTAACAGGGGGCAAGGAAAAACTGTTTTTT. Protein: CASSVTGGKEKLFF.

V usage is TRBV5-1 and J usage is TRBJ2-1; TRBD1 might be the D (5 bases). Deletions cut 1 base from V and 7 bases from J, with 15 bases between. CDR1 SGHRS and CDR2 YFSETQ come from the germline V gene. The CDR3 runs to 15 residues. CDR3 coding DNA: TGCGCCAGCAGCTTGTTCCAGGGCGGTAGTAATGAGCAGTTCTTC. Protein: CASSLFQGGSNEQFF.

The rearrangement links TRBV2 to TRBJ2-5, with 11 bases lining up with TRBD2. V shed 6 bases and J 3 bases; nucleotides not matched to a gene: 3. CDR1 SNHLY and CDR2 FYNNEI come from the germline V gene. This CDR3 is 14 amino acids long. CDR3 sequence: CASRLLAGEETQYF. In nucleotides, the CDR3 is TGTGCCAGCAGGCTACTAGCGGGGGAAGAGACCCAGTACTTC.

The chain couples TRBV5-6 to TRBJ2-1; 10 bases agree with TRBD2. The V gene's germline CDR1 is SGHDT and CDR2 YYEEEE. The V gene end was trimmed by 5 bases and the J gene end by 2 bases; junction bases not matched to a gene: 7. The CDR3 has 16 residues. The CDR3 DNA sequence: TGTGCCAGCAGTTCACTAAGCGGGAGGGCCTACAATGAGCAGTTCTTC. This translates into CASSSLSGRAYNEQFF.

The chain joins TRBV11-3 to TRBJ2-7, with 13 bases matching TRBD2. This CDR3 has 15 residues. Germline V lookup: CDR1 SGHNT, CDR2 YENEEA. V lost 1 base to trimming and J lost 6 bases; unmatched junction nucleotides: 3. CDR3 DNA sequence: TGTGCCAGCAGCTTAGTAGGGACTAGCGGGACCGAGCAGTACTTC. Protein product: CASSLVGTSGTEQYF.

The rearrangement uses TRBV4-3 and TRBJ1-5; TRBD1 matches at 8 bases. Germline V gene lookup returns CDR1 LGHNA and CDR2 YSLEER. Unmatched junction bases numbered 8, after V lost 4 bases and J lost 3 bases. CDR3 size: 16 residues. CDR3: CASSPDGDRNNQPQHF. The DNA for the CDR3 is TGCGCCAGCAGCCCCGACGGGGACAGGAACAATCAGCCCCAGCATTTT.

This chain uses TRBV30 with TRBJ1-5; 9 positions match TRBD1. This CDR3 has 14 amino acids. Germline V lookup: CDR1 GTSNPN, CDR2 SVGIG (reference sequence). Germline trimming cut 2 bases from V and 4 bases from J; bases unmatched to any gene: 3. The chain's CDR3 is CAWSSGTGNQPQHF. CDR3 in DNA: TGTGCCTGGAGTTCCGGGACAGGGAATCAGCCCCAGCATTTT.

This rearrangement joins TRBV9 to TRBJ2-7; 11 nucleotides agree with TRBD2. Germline V CDR1 and CDR2: SGDLS, YYNGEE. V was clipped by 2 bases and J by 2 bases; unmatched bases: 12. The CDR3 contains 18 residues. The CDR3 spells CASSVGLSASGRTYEQYF. The CDR3, as DNA: TGTGCCAGCAGCGTCGGGCTCTCGGCTAGCGGGAGGACCTACGAGCAGTACTTC.

The chain links TRBV19 to TRBJ2-7; no clear D gene. V lost 4 bases and J 0 bases, leaving 13 bases between the germline ends. The CDR3 spans 15 residues. The germline V gene has CDR1 LNHDA and CDR2 SQIVND (reference sequence). This CDR3 is CASSNRPNSSYEQYF. CDR3 bases: TGTGCCAGTAGTAATCGGCCAAACAGCTCCTACGAGCAGTACTTC.

V is TRBV27 and J is TRBJ2-1; perhaps TRBD2 as D (5 bases). Deletions cut 3 bases from V and 7 bases from J, with 13 bases between. CDR1 is MNHEY and CDR2 is SMNVEV in the germline V gene (reference sequence). The CDR3 covers 14 residues. The CDR3 DNA follows: TGTGCCAGCAGTTTGCTCCTCTCGGGGAATGAGCAGTTCTTC. This encodes CASSLLLSGNEQFF.

J is TRBJ2-3 and V is TRBV6-5; D remains ambiguous. V gave up 7 bases and J gave up 1 base, with 9 bases separating them. The CDR3 sequence is 13 residues long. CDR1 is MNHEY, CDR2 SVGAGI, per germline. The CDR3 nucleotides are TGTGCCAGCATACAGCCTGGCACAGATACGCAGTATTTT. Protein sequence: CASIQPGTDTQYF.

V is TRBV30 and J is TRBJ2-2; D is ambiguous. V was trimmed by 2 bases and J by 6 bases, leaving 19 bases between them. The germline CDR1 and CDR2 sequences are GTSNPN and SVGIG (reference sequence). This CDR3 spans 16 amino acids. CDR3 coding DNA: TGTGCCTGGAGTACCCTGATTCCCACTACTTCCGGGGAGCTGTTTTTT. It specifies CAWSTLIPTTSGELFF.

This clone was seen more than once but under ten times. This sequence joins TRBV27 and TRBJ1-5, with TRBD1 matching over 8 bases. The CDR3 is 16 amino acids. Trimming took 5 bases from V and 7 from J; bases not matched to a gene: 13. Germline V gene data show CDR1 as MNHEY and CDR2 as SMNVEV (reference sequence). CDR3 sequence: CASSPSGQGLSQPQHF. As DNA, the CDR3 is TGTGCCAGCAGTCCCTCCGGACAGGGCCTAAGCCAGCCCCAGCATTTT.

The chain carries TRBV4-1 and TRBJ1-2; D possibly corresponds to TRBD1 (5 bases). CDR1 is MGHRA and CDR2 is YSYEKL in the germline V gene. This CDR3 is built from 16 residues. The V end lost 2 bases, the J end lost 8 bases, and 21 bases lay between the germline ends. The CDR3 coding sequence is TGCGCCAGCAGCCAATTATCTACGGGGGGACTTGGAGGCTACACCTTC. It encodes CASSQLSTGGLGGYTF.

V gene TRBV4-2 combines with J gene TRBJ1-1; 8 bases line up with TRBD1. Germline CDR1 and CDR2: LGHNA and YNFKEQ. J gave up 2 bases and V 5 bases, and 4 bases lay outside the gene matches. The CDR3 runs 14 residues. The CDR3 spells CASSYDRGNTEAFF. The CDR3 coding sequence is TGTGCCAGCAGCTATGACAGGGGCAACACTGAAGCTTTCTTT.

The chain employs TRBV5-6 and TRBJ2-2; tentative D call: TRBD2 (6 bases). The germline gives CDR1 SGHDT, CDR2 YYEEEE. The V and J ends lost 3 bases and 6 bases respectively, with 12 bases between them. This CDR3 is built from 14 residues. CDR3 coding DNA: TGTGCCAGCAGCTCGTCCTGGGGGGCCGGGGAGCTGTTTTTT. It translates to CASSSSWGAGELFF.

V gene TRBV5-1 combines with J gene TRBJ2-3; 7 nucleotides match TRBD1. In germline, CDR1 is SGHRS, CDR2 YFSETQ. V was pared by 2 bases and J by 5 bases, with 5 bases of the junction left unmatched. The CDR3 length is 14 residues. The CDR3 region has the DNA TGCGCCAGCAGCTTAGGTCAGGGGGAAGATACGCAGTATTTT. Its protein is CASSLGQGEDTQYF.

The CDR3 is CASSSSGPEAFF. In DNA, the CDR3 is TGTGCCAGCAGCTCGTCCGGTCCTGAAGCTTTCTTT. The V and J genes are TRBV5-6 and TRBJ1-1; unclear D gene. In germline, CDR1 is SGHDT, CDR2 YYEEEE. V lost 3 bases, J lost 6 bases, and 9 bases lay in between. The CDR3 is 12 residues long.